The 21 T cell receptor beta chains in this list originate from one sample, sequenced in a study of shared clonotypes between healthy human individuals. Profiling relied on immunoSEQ multiplex PCR, and the TCRdb table lists in-frame clones only, not all of them. This repertoire shows about 2.1 million clones, about 92% found once; its top ten account for roughly 1.8%. As defined, naive CD8 cells were CD45RO-negative and positively selected for CCR7, with terminally differentiated effector memory CD45RA+ cells excluded. Sequencing was done on a sample of naive CD8+ T cells from PBMCs. These receptors were taken from a man between 18 and 29 years old in good health. Some clones in this sample may be carry-over from other donors' samples.

This chain connects TRBV13 to TRBJ2-7, with unresolved D. Trimming took off 5 bases at V and 5 bases at J, with 10 bases between the two ends. The CDR3 runs 12 residues. Germline values: CDR1 PRHDT, CDR2 FYEKMQ (reference sequence). Here the CDR3 DNA reads TGTGCCAGCAGCGCCCGCCAGGACGAGCAGTACTTC. Translation gives CASSARQDEQYF.

This clone was observed a single time. The V and J genes are TRBV27 and TRBJ2-7; tentative D call: TRBD2 (5 bases). This CDR3 contains 14 residues. The V gene lost 8 bases and the J gene lost 5 bases, with 19 bases spanning the gap. The germline gives CDR1 MNHEY, CDR2 SMNVEV (reference sequence). In nucleotides, the CDR3 is TGTGCCAGCCCCCCAGCGGACCCCGAGGACGAGCAGTACTTC. This encodes CASPPADPEDEQYF.

The J gene is TRBJ2-7, the V gene TRBV19; D is possibly TRBD1 or TRBD2 (6 bases each). V was shortened by 4 bases and J by 6 bases, with 25 bases between the two germline ends. This CDR3 contains 17 residues. The germline gives CDR1 LNHDA, CDR2 SQIVND (reference sequence). CDR3 coding DNA: TGTGCCAGTAGTACGGGAGCAGTCTACCTGGGACACGCCGAGCAGTACTTC. This translates into CASSTGAVYLGHAEQYF. Using reference TRBV19 and TRBJ2-7 for the parts outside the CDR3, the full variable domain is DGGITQSPKYLFRKEGQNVTLSCEQNLNHDAMYWYRQDPGQGLRLIYYSQIVNDFQKGDIAEGYSVSREKKESFPLTVTSAQKNPTAFYLCASSTGAVYLGHAEQYFGPGTRLTVT.

Comments on this clone: Distinct nucleotide sequences in the sample also encode this CDR3. The V call is TRBV4-1, the J call TRBJ1-1; D unresolved. The germline V gene has CDR1 MGHRA and CDR2 YSYEKL. V was cut by 1 base and J by 0 bases, with 9 bases left in between. The CDR3 totals 15 residues. Here the CDR3 reads CASSQGPGLNTEAFF. Here the CDR3 DNA reads TGCGCCAGCAGCCAAGGTCCAGGCTTGAACACTGAAGCTTTCTTT.

This chain uses TRBV27 with TRBJ1-1; tentatively, D is TRBD1 (5 bases). The V end was cut by 5 bases, the J end by 6 bases, with 16 bases between. Germline V lookup: CDR1 MNHEY, CDR2 SMNVEV (reference sequence). The CDR3 runs to 14 residues. The CDR3 sequence is CASSARGGASEAFF. The CDR3 DNA is TGTGCCAGCAGTGCCCGAGGAGGGGCATCTGAAGCTTTCTTT.

Of note for this clone: This CDR3 is also generated by other DNA sequences in the sample. This sequence joins TRBV6-5 and TRBJ2-7, with D maybe TRBD1 (5 bases). The V end lost 6 bases, the J end lost 1 base, and 13 bases lay between the germline ends. Germline V gene data show CDR1 as MNHEY and CDR2 as SVGAGI. The CDR3 length is 14 residues. As DNA, the CDR3 is TGTGCCAGCAGCCCCCGAACAGGATCCTACGAGCAGTACTTC. Translating it yields CASSPRTGSYEQYF.

This sequence joins TRBV13 and TRBJ2-2; D is ambiguous. V was cut by 5 bases and J by 1 base, with 5 bases left in between. Germline values: CDR1 PRHDT, CDR2 FYEKMQ (reference sequence). The CDR3 is 13 amino acids. CDR3 residues: CASSPENTGELFF. The DNA of the CDR3 is TGTGCCAGCAGCCCAGAGAACACCGGGGAGCTGTTTTTT.

The rearrangement links TRBV19 to TRBJ1-2, with TRBD1 matching 9 bases. Unmatched junction bases numbered 6, after V lost 4 bases and J lost 0 bases. This CDR3 has 16 amino acids. CDR1 and CDR2 (germline): LNHDA, SQIVND (reference sequence). The CDR3, as DNA: TGTGCCAGTAGTAGGACAGGGGTCTACTCTAACTATGGCTACACCTTC. Its protein is CASSRTGVYSNYGYTF.

The J gene is TRBJ2-1, the V gene TRBV1; no DNA check was done on the table's D call, TRBD2. TRBV1 is a listed pseudogene. CDR3 length: 19 residues. The CDR3 loop reads CTSSRTSGLRPASYNEQFF. The CDR3 bases are TGCACCAGCAGCCGGACTAGCGGGCTCCGACCAGCTTCTTACAATGAGCAGTTCTTC.

The chain carries TRBV4-1 and TRBJ1-2, with a tentative D call TRBD1 (6 bases). V shed 1 base and J shed 3 bases, with 21 bases lying between them. This CDR3 has 18 amino acids. CDR1 MGHRA and CDR2 YSYEKL come from the germline V gene. The CDR3 loop is CASSQAPIETGVYYGYTF. DNA for the CDR3: TGCGCCAGCAGCCAAGCCCCGATAGAGACAGGAGTCTACTATGGCTACACCTTC.

J is TRBJ2-7 and V is TRBV30; possibly TRBD2 for D (6 bases). The CDR3 is 12 residues long. Germline V gene sequence: CDR1 GTSNPN, CDR2 SVGIG (reference sequence). V shed 4 bases and J shed 1 base, with 8 bases lying between them. The CDR3 sequence is CAWMGLSYEQYF. CDR3 sequence (DNA): TGTGCCTGGATGGGACTTTCCTACGAGCAGTACTTC.

This clone was seen just once. The rearrangement uses TRBV30 and TRBJ2-5, with D unclear. The CDR3 extends over 13 amino acids. V lost 2 bases to trimming and J lost 4 bases, with 11 bases between them. The V gene's germline CDR1 is GTSNPN and CDR2 SVGIG (reference sequence). Here the CDR3 DNA reads TGTGCCTGGAGTACGGGTAGGTCAGAGACCCAGTACTTC. This encodes CAWSTGRSETQYF.

Worth noting for this clone: Other DNA sequences from this sample encode an identical CDR3 as well. The DNA of the CDR3 is TGTGCCAGCAGCGGGGGGCTAGCGGTATACAATGAGCAGTTCTTC. It yields the protein CASSGGLAVYNEQFF. V is TRBV27 and J is TRBJ2-1; maybe TRBD2 (7 bases). Germline CDR1 reads MNHEY; CDR2 reads SMNVEV (reference sequence). The CDR3 totals 15 residues. The V and J ends lost 6 bases and 4 bases respectively, with 16 bases between them.

The genes are TRBV7-9 and TRBJ2-7, with D tentatively TRBD1 (5 bases). The CDR3 consists of 14 residues. The V end was cut by 5 bases, the J end by 6 bases, with 17 bases between. CDR1 and CDR2 from the germline V gene are SEHNR and FQNEAQ (reference sequence). Here the CDR3 DNA reads TGTGCCAGCAGCCCCAACCTAGGACAATCCGAGCAGTACTTC. Translating it yields CASSPNLGQSEQYF.

The chain joins TRBV27 to TRBJ2-7; a weak D match, TRBD2 (5 bases). Per germline, CDR1 MNHEY and CDR2 SMNVEV (reference sequence). The CDR3 consists of 14 residues. Trimming removed 2 bases from V and 2 bases from J, with 10 bases in between. CDR3 nucleotides: TGTGCCAGCAGTTTAACGCGGGTAGCCTACGAGCAGTACTTC. Translation: CASSLTRVAYEQYF.

The chain has TRBV7-8 and TRBJ1-2, with a tentative D call TRBD1 (6 bases). The CDR3 spans 14 residues. Germline V lookup: CDR1 SGHVS, CDR2 FQNEAQ. Trimming took 2 bases from V and 4 from J, leaving 11 bases between them. This CDR3 is CASSLRGAPYGYTF. In DNA form, the CDR3 reads TGTGCCAGCAGCTTACGGGGGGCCCCCTATGGCTACACCTTC.

V gene TRBV29-1 combines with J gene TRBJ2-1; 9 bases align to TRBD1. Looked up from germline, CDR1 is SQVTM and CDR2 is ANQGSEA. V was pared by 4 bases and J by 6 bases, with 7 bases of the junction left unmatched. The CDR3 consists of 14 residues. CDR3 DNA: TGCAGCGTTGTGGCCCTGGGACAGGGCAATGAGCAGTTCTTC. Its protein is CSVVALGQGNEQFF.

V is TRBV4-1 and J is TRBJ2-5; the match to TRBD1 covers 8 bases. The CDR3 spans 13 residues. Germline CDR1 MGHRA, CDR2 YSYEKL. V lost 3 bases, J lost 13 bases, and 10 bases stayed unmatched. CDR3 bases: TGCGCCAGCAGCCAGGAACCAACCGGACAGGGGTACTTC. This translates into CASSQEPTGQGYF.

The rearrangement links TRBV6-6 to TRBJ2-2, with unresolved D. Germline-derived CDR1 and CDR2 are MNHNY and SVGAGI (reference sequence). Deletions cut 7 bases from V and 1 base from J, with 16 bases between. This CDR3 spans 16 amino acids. In nucleotides, the CDR3 is TGTGCCAGCATAGGTGCTATCACTCAGAACACCGGGGAGCTGTTTTTT. This codes for CASIGAITQNTGELFF.

This clone has just one count. This chain joins TRBV29-1 and TRBJ2-7; possible D gene TRBD2, 5 bases. CDR1 and CDR2 from the germline V gene are SQVTM and ANQGSEA. Trimming cost V 6 bases and J 4 bases, with 19 bases left between them. This CDR3 is 14 amino acids long. The CDR3 sequence is CSVETGLARYEQYF. The CDR3 DNA is TGCAGCGTGGAGACTGGACTCGCTCGGTACGAGCAGTACTTC.

Comments on this clone: Other DNA sequences within the sample encode an identical CDR3. The chain links TRBV9 to TRBJ2-1, with unresolved D. CDR1 and CDR2 from the germline V gene are SGDLS and YYNGEE. V dropped 4 bases and J dropped 5 bases, with 4 bases sitting between them. This CDR3 is built from 11 residues. CDR3 sequence reads: CASSPNNEQFF. The CDR3 DNA follows: TGTGCCAGCAGCCCCAACAATGAGCAGTTCTTC.